This record looks at one TCR beta chain sequence and its context. The antigen it binds to is not known. No per-base quality is available; no much larger clone lies one base away. This entry is derived from a study of blood T cell repertoires in COVID-19 (dated by TCRdb to about 2020). Broadly, across the study: Samples from collaborators originated in the United States, Italy and Spain and spanned both the acute and convalescent phases of COVID-19. The prospective study material was composed of cDNA or gDNA derived from T cells, B-cell-depleted T cells, or PBMCs. Subjects who had been exposed to COVID-19, were actively infected with it, or had recovered from it provided the deeply sampled blood TCRbeta repertoires that made up the dataset. HLA class I and class II types, where available, came from metadata supplied by the sample provider rather than from assay-based typing. Nearly every sample came with metadata listing a de-identified subject ID, COVID-19 status, age in years and sex. Samples came from the ongoing ImmuneRACE study (first 160 participants) plus 1,254 subjects from 6 global collaborators. The repertoires were released in a freely available public database intended as a resource for research on the immune response to SARS-CoV-2. Study-wide findings and limitations: The quantity of clinical and demographic metadata differed by source and by participant and was supplied without curation.

Trimming takes 4 bases from V and 2 bases from J, and the germline ends sit 14 bases apart. Spanning cysteine to phenylalanine, the CDR3 consists of 15 amino acids. Just CDR3 DNA is preserved here, 45 bases in frame from base 1. CDR1 and CDR2, looked up from the germline V gene (reference sequence), are LGHDT and YNNKEL. The immunoSEQ Assay, a bias-controlled multiplex PCR, was used to amplify TCRbeta CDR3 regions from genomic DNA. The paper's data handling went like this. The number of nucleated cells in each sample was estimated from the amplification of reference gene primers within the assay. To quantify the absolute abundance of each unique TCRbeta CDR3 rearrangement, sequence reads were collapsed and filtered. For each sample, productive Simpson clonality was calculated as the square root of Simpson's diversity index across productive rearrangements. TCRdb mirrors the immuneACCESS table, restricted to in-frame sequences. Some clones are absent from its copies; in checked studies, under half trace to an unresolved V gene, and the reason for the others is unknown. That table is the source of V, J and clone size, and D and trimming were worked out from the DNA. In all, the sample holds 400,000 to 450,000 clones, and about 90% of those were seen once. The ten largest clones take up about 0.57% of the sample.

In the prospective study, participants were roughly 18 to 90 years old, resided in about two dozen geographic areas of the United States, and were enrolled through a virtual design. In the prospective study, participants were assigned to cohorts based on the clinical history participants reported in a screening survey and a study questionnaire. For ImmuneRACE Cohort 3, a participant was defined as recovered based on two consecutive negative NP/OP PCR tests, clearance by a healthcare professional, or resolution of symptoms. In the prospective study, whole blood, serum and a nasopharyngeal or oropharyngeal swab were collected from each participant by mobile phlebotomists. Over an approximately 2-month period, participants in the prospective study had the option of providing additional blood draws and questionnaires. Before DNA extraction, prospective study blood samples were shipped either frozen or at room temperature.

This receptor was obtained from a man aged 18 to 35 who had recovered from COVID-19. The V and J segments used are TRBV3-1 (or the pseudogene TRBV3-2) and TRBJ2-5, with TRBD1 perhaps the D gene, on 5 matching bases. The sample consisted of PBMCs or T cells enriched from blood (not recorded which). The CDR3 reads as follows: CASSPQARGQETQYF. The DNA reads as follows: TGTGCCAGCAGCCCCCAGGCAAGGGGACAAGAGACCCAGTACTTC.